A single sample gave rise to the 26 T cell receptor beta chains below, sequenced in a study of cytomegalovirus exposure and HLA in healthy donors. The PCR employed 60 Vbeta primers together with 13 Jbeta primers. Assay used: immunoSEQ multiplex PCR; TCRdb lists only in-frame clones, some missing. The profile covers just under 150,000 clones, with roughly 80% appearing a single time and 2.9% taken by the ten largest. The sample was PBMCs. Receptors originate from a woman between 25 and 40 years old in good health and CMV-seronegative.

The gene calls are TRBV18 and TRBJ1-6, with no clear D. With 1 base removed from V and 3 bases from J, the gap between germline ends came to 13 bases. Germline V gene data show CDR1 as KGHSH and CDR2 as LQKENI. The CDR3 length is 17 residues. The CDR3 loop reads CASSPRAGNFYNSPLHF. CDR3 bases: TGTGCCAGCTCACCACGCGCAGGCAACTTCTATAATTCACCCCTCCACTTT.

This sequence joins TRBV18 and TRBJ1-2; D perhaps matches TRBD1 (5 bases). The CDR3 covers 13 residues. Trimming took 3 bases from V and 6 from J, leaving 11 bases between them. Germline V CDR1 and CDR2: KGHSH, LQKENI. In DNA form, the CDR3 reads TGTGCCAGCTCACCCTCGCCGGGGGATGGCTACACCTTC. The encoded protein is CASSPSPGDGYTF.

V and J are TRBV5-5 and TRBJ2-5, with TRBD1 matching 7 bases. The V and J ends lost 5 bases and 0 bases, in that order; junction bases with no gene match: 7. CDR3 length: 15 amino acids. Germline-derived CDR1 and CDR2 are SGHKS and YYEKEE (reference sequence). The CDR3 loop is CASRRDSPYQETQYF. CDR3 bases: TGTGCCAGCAGAAGGGACAGCCCGTACCAAGAGACCCAGTACTTC. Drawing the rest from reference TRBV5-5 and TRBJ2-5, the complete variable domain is DAGVTQSPTHLIKTRGQQVTLRCSPISGHKSVSWYQQVLGQGPQFIFQYYEKEERGRGNFPDRFSARQFPNYSSELNVNALLLGDSALYLCASRRDSPYQETQYFGPGTRLLVL.

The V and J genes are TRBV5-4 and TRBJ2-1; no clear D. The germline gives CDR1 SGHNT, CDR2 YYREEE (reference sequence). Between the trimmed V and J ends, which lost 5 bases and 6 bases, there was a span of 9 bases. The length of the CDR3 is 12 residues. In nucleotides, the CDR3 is TGTGCCAGCAGTTTTGATAGCAATGAGCAGTTCTTC. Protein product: CASSFDSNEQFF. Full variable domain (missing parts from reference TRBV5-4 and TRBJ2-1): ETGVTQSPTHLIKTRGQQVTLRCSSQSGHNTVSWYQQALGQGPQFIFQYYREEENGRGNFPPRFSGLQFPNYSSELNVNALELDDSALYLCASSFDSNEQFFGPGTRLTVL.

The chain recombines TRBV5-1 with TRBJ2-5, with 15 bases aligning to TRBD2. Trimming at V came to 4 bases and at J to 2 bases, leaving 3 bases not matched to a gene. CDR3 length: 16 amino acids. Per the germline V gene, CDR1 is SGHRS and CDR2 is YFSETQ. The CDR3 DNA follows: TGCGCCAGCAGCCCCGGGACTAGCGGGAGGCAAGAGACCCAGTACTTC. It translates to CASSPGTSGRQETQYF.

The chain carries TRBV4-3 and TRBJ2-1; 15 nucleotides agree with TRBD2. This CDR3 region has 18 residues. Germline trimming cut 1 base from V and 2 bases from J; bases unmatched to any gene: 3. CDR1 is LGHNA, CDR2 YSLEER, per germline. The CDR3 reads CASSQGGLAGGTYNEQFF. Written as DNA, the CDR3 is TGCGCCAGCAGCCAAGGGGGACTAGCGGGAGGAACCTACAATGAGCAGTTCTTC.

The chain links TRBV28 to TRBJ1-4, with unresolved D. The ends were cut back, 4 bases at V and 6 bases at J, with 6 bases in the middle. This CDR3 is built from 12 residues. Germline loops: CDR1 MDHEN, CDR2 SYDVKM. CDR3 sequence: CASSSADEKLFF. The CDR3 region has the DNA TGTGCCAGCAGTTCTGCGGATGAAAAACTGTTTTTT. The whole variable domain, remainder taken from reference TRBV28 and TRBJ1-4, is DVKVTQSSRYLVKRTGEKVFLECVQDMDHENMFWYRQDPGLGLRLIYFSYDVKMKEKGDIPEGYSVSREKKERFSLILESASTNQTSMYLCASSSADEKLFFGSGTQLSVL.

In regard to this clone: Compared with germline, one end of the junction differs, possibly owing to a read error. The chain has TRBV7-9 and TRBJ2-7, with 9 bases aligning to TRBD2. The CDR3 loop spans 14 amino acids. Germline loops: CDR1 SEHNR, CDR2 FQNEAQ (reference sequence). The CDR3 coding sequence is TGTTCCAGCAGCTTTGGTAGCGGGAGTTCCGAGCAGTACTTC. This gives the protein CSSSFGSGSSEQYF.

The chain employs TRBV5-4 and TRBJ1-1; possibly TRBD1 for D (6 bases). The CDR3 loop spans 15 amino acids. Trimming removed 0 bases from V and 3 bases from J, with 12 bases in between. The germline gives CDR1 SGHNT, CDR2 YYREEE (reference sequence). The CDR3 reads CASSLDRVWDTEAFF. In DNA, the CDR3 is TGTGCCAGCAGCTTGGACAGGGTTTGGGACACTGAAGCTTTCTTT.

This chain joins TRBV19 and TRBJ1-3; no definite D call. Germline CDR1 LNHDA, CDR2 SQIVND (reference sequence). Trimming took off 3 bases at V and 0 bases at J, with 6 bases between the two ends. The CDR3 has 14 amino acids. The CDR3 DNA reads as TGTGCCAGTAGTATTACTGCCTCTGGAAACACCATATATTTT. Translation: CASSITASGNTIYF.

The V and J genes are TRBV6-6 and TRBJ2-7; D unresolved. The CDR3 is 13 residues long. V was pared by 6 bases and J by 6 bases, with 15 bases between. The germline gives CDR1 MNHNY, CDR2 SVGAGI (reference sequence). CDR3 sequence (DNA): TGTGCCAGCAGCCAGACAAACCCACCCGAGCAGTACTTC. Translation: CASSQTNPPEQYF.

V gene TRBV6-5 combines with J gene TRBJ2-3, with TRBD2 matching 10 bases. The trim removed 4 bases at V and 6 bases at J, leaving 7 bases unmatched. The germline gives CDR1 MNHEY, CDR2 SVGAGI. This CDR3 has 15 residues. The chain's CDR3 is CASSSSLAGVDTQYF. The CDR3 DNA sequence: TGTGCCAGCAGTTCCTCTCTAGCGGGAGTGGATACGCAGTATTTT.

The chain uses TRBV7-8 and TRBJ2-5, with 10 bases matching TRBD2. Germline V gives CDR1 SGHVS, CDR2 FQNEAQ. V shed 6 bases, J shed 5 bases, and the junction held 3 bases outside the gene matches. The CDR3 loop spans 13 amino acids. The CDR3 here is CASRSGRDETQYF. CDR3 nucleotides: TGTGCCAGCAGAAGCGGGAGGGATGAGACCCAGTACTTC.

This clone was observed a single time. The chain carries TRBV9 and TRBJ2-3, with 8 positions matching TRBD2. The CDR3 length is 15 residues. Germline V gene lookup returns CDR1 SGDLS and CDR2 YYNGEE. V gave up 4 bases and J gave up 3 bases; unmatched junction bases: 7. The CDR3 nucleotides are TGTGCCAGCAGCCCCCGGGGGGGGGTAACAGATACGCAGTATTTT. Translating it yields CASSPRGGVTDTQYF.

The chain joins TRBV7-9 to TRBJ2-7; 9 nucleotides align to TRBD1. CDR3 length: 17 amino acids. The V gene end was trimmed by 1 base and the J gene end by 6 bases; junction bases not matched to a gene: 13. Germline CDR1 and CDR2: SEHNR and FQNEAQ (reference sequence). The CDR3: CASSLVGTGTGISEQYF. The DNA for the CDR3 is TGTGCCAGCAGCTTAGTGGGGACCGGGACAGGGATAAGCGAGCAGTACTTC.

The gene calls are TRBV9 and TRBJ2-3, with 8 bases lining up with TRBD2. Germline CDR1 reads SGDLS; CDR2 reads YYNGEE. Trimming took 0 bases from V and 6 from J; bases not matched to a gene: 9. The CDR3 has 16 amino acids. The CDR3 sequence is CASSVVGAGAWDTQYF. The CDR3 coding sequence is TGTGCCAGCAGCGTAGTCGGAGCGGGAGCATGGGATACGCAGTATTTT.

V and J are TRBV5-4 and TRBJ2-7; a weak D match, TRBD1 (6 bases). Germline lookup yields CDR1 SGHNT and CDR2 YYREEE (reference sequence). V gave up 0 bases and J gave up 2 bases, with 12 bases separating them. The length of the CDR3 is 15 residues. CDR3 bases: TGTGCCAGCAGCTTGGGGGCAGGGGCAACCTACGAGCAGTACTTC. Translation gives CASSLGAGATYEQYF.

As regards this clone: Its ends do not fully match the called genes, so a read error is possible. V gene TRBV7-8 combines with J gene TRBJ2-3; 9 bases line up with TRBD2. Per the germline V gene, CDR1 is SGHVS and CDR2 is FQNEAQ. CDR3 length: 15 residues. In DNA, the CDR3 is TGTGCCAGCAGCGTAGCGGGAGAAGTCACAGATACGCAGTATTTT. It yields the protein CASSVAGEVTDTQYF.

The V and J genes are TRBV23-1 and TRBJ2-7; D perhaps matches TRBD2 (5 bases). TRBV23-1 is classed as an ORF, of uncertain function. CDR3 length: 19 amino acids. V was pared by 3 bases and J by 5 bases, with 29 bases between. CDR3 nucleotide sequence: TGCGCCAGCAGTCAGCCTGTGCGACCGAGGGCGGCAGTTTCCGACGAGCAGTACTTC. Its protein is CASSQPVRPRAAVSDEQYF.

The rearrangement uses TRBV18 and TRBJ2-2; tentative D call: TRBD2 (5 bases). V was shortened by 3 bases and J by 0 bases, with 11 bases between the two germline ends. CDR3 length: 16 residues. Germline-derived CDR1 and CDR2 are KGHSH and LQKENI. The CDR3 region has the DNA TGTGCCAGCTCACCTGGGTCCGGGACGAACACCGGGGAGCTGTTTTTT. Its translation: CASSPGSGTNTGELFF.

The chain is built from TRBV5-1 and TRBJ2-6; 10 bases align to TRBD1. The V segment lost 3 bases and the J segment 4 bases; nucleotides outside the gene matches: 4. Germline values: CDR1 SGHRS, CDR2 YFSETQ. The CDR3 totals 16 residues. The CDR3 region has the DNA TGCGCCAGCAGCTCCGGACAGGGGGGAGGGGCCAACGTCCTGACTTTC. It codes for CASSSGQGGGANVLTF.

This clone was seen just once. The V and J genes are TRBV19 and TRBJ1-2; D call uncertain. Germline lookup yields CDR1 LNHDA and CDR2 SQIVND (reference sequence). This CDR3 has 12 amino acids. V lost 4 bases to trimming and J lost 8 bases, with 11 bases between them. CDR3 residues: CASSRHRGGYTF. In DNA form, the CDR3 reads TGTGCCAGTAGTAGGCACCGGGGAGGCTACACCTTC.

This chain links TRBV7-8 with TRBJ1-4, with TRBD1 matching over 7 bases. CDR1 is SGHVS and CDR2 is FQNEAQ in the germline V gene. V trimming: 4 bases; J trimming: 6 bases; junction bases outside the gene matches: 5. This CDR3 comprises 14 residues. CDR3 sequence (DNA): TGTGCCAGCAGCTCGGGACAGATGGATGAAAAACTGTTTTTT. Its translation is CASSSGQMDEKLFF.

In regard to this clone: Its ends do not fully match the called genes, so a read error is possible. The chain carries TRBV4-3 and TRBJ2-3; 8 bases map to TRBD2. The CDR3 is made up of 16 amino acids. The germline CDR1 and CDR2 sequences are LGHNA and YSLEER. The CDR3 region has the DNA TGCGCCAGCAGCCAAGACCGGGGGGGGAGCACAGGTACGCAGTATTTT. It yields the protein CASSQDRGGSTGTQYF.

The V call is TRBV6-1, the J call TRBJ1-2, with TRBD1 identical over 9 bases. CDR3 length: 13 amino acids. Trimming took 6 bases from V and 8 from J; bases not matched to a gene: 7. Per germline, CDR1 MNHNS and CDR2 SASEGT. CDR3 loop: CASSADRGGGYTF. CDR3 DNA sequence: TGTGCCAGCAGCGCGGACAGGGGCGGGGGCTACACCTTC.

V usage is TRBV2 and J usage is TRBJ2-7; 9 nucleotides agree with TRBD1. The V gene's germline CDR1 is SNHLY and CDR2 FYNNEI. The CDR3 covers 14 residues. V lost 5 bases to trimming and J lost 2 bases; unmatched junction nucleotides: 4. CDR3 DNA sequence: TGTGCCAGCAGTCGGACAGGGGTCACCTACGAGCAGTACTTC. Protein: CASSRTGVTYEQYF.